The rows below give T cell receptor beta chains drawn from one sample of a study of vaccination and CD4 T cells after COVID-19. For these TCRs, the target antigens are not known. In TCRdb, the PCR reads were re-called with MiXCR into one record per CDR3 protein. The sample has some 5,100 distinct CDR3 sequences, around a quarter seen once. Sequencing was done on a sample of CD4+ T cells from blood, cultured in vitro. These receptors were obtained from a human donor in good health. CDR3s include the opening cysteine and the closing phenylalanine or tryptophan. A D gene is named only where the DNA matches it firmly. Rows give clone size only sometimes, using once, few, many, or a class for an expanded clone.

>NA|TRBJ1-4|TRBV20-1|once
CSASPLAGGLEKLFF
TGCAGTGCTAGCCCCCTGGCCGGGGGATTGGAAAAACTGTTTTTT
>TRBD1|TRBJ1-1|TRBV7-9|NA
CASSSGTGRRGIEAFF
TGTGCCAGCAGCTCGGGGACAGGCAGAAGGGGCATTGAAGCTTTCTTT
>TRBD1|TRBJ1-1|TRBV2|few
CASSSPGQGIEAFF
TGTGCCAGCAGTAGTCCGGGACAGGGGATTGAAGCTTTCTTT
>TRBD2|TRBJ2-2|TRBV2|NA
CASSGAGGRFGELFF
TGTGCCAGCAGCGGAGCGGGGGGCCGGTTCGGGGAGCTGTTTTTT
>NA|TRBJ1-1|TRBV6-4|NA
CASKNRLDTEAFF
TGTGCCAGCAAGAACAGGTTAGACACTGAAGCTTTCTTT
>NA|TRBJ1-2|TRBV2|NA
CASSRDTDGYTF
TGTGCCAGCAGTCGGGACACCGATGGCTACACCTTC
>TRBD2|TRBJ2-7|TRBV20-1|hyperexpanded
CSASYLGEGMYEQYF
TGCAGTGCTAGTTACTTAGGGGAGGGGATGTACGAGCAGTACTTC
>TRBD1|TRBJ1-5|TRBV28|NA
CASSPWTGLNQPQHF
TGTGCCAGCAGTCCATGGACAGGGCTAAATCAGCCCCAGCATTTT
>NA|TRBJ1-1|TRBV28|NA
CASSLGLPRGTEAFF
TGTGCCAGCAGTTTAGGTCTCCCCCGGGGCACTGAAGCTTTCTTT
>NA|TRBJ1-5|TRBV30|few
CAWSDGDRQPQHF
TGTGCCTGGAGTGACGGGGATCGTCAGCCCCAGCATTTT
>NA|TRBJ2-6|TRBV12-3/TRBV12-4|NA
CASSLGGGANVLTF
TGTGCCAGCAGTTTAGGGGGTGGGGCCAACGTCCTGACTTTC
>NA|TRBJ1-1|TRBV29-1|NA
CSVWDPNTEAFF
TGCAGCGTCTGGGACCCGAACACTGAAGCTTTCTTT
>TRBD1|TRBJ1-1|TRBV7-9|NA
CASSLGTGSEAFF
TGTGCCAGCAGCTTAGGGACAGGGAGTGAAGCTTTCTTT
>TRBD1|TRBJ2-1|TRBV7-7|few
CASSLGAPTQGGPNNEQFF
TGTGCTAGCAGCCTAGGCGCCCCTACACAGGGGGGACCAAACAATGAGCAGTTCTTC
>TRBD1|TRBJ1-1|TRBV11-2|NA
CASSRDRGAEAFF
TGTGCCAGCAGTCGGGACAGGGGGGCTGAAGCTTTCTTT
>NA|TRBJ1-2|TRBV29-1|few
CSVGSRAVYGYTF
TGCAGCGTTGGATCAAGGGCGGTCTATGGCTACACCTTC
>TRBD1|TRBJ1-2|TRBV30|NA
CAWSRTGVYGYTF
TGTGCCTGGAGTCGGACAGGGGTCTATGGCTACACCTTC
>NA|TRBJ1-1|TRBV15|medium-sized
CATSIGLHGSEAFF
TGTGCCACCAGCATCGGGCTTCACGGGTCCGAAGCTTTCTTT
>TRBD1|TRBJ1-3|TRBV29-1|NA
CSVGPPQGAGNTIYF
TGCAGCGTTGGTCCTCCACAGGGGGCTGGAAACACCATATATTTT
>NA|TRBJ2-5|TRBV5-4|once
CASSLKGPRQETQYF
TGTGCCAGCAGCTTGAAAGGACCCCGACAAGAGACCCAGTACTTC
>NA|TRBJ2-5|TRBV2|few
CASSWTVQETQYF
TGTGCCAGCAGCTGGACAGTACAAGAGACCCAGTACTTC
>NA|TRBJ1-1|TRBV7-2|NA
CASSLGGGFRRTEAFF
TGTGCCAGCAGCTTAGGCGGAGGGTTTAGGAGGACTGAAGCTTTCTTT
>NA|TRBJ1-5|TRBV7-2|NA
CASSLQSNQPQHF
TGTGCCAGCAGCCTGCAGAGCAATCAGCCCCAGCATTTT
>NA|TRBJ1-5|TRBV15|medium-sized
CATSGSNQPQHF
TGTGCCACCAGTGGTAGCAATCAGCCCCAGCATTTT
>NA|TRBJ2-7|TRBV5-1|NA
CASSLGVPNTIGITYEQYF
TGCGCCAGCAGCTTGGGAGTACCGAATACGATAGGAATCACCTACGAGCAGTACTTC
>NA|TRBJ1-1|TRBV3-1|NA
CASSQDRVAFF
TGTGCCAGCAGCCAAGACAGGGTGGCTTTCTTT
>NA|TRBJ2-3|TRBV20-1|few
CSAVPGEGDTQYF
TGCAGTGCCGTCCCGGGTGAGGGAGATACGCAGTATTTT
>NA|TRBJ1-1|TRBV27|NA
CASSPGNRYTEAFF
TGTGCCAGCAGCCCGGGGAATAGATACACTGAAGCTTTCTTT
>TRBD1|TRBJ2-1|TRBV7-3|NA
CASSLGIWTGRNPWVQFF
TGTGCCAGCAGCTTAGGAATATGGACAGGGCGCAACCCATGGGTGCAGTTCTTC
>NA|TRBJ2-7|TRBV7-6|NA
CASSEAGTYFREQYF
TGTGCCAGCAGCGAAGCCGGGACCTACTTTAGAGAGCAGTACTTC
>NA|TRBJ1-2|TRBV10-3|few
CAISAAANDYGYTF
TGTGCCATCAGTGCCGCAGCAAACGACTATGGCTACACCTTC
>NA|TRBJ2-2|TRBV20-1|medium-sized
CSAMSGRDTGELFF
TGCAGTGCTATGTCCGGGCGCGACACCGGGGAGCTGTTTTTT
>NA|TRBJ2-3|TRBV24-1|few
CATSTSDGGLDTQYF
TGTGCCACCAGTACCTCGGATGGTGGGTTAGATACGCAGTATTTT
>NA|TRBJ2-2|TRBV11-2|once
CASSRILAGNTGELFF
TGTGCCAGCAGCCGAATCTTGGCAGGGAACACCGGGGAGCTGTTTTTT
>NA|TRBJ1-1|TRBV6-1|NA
CASSEVQGGGAEAFF
TGTGCCAGCAGTGAAGTGCAGGGAGGGGGTGCTGAAGCTTTCTTT
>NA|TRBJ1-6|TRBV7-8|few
CASSIKAQLRGSLHF
TGTGCCAGCAGCATTAAGGCTCAGTTGAGGGGTTCCCTCCACTTT
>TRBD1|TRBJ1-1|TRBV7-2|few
CASSTRQGTEAFF
TGTGCCAGCAGCACACGACAGGGGACTGAAGCTTTCTTT
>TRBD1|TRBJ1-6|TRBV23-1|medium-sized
CASSHPGQVGSPLHF
TGCGCCAGCAGTCACCCAGGACAGGTAGGCTCACCCCTCCACTTT
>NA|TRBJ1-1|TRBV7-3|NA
CASSKDSLGTEAFF
TGTGCCAGCAGCAAGGACAGCCTAGGGACTGAAGCTTTCTTT
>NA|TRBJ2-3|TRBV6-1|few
CASTSPIADTQYF
TGTGCCAGCACCTCCCCGATAGCAGATACGCAGTATTTT
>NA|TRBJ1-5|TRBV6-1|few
CASSRALNQPQHF
TGTGCCAGCTCCCGGGCCTTAAATCAGCCCCAGCATTTT
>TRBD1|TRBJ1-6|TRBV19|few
CASKRRQGESSYNSPLHF
TGTGCCAGTAAAAGACGGCAGGGGGAGAGCTCCTATAATTCACCCCTCCACTTT
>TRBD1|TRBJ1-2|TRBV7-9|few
CASSLTDRETGYTF
TGTGCCAGCAGCCTAACCGACAGGGAGACTGGCTACACCTTC
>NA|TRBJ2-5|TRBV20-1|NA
CSAPGERAPQETQYF
TGCAGTGCCCCCGGGGAGCGGGCGCCTCAAGAGACCCAGTACTTC
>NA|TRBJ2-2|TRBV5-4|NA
CASRSDGNTGELFF
TGTGCCAGCAGGTCCGATGGGAACACCGGGGAGCTGTTTTTT
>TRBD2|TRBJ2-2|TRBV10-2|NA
CASLAGGRTGELFF
TGCGCCAGCCTAGCGGGGGGACGCACCGGGGAGCTGTTTTTT
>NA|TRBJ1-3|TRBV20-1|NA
CSAEGVSAGNTIYF
TGCAGTGCTGAGGGTGTGTCAGCGGGAAACACCATATATTTT
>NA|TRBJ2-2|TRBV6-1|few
CASSEEASSGELFF
TGTGCCAGCAGTGAAGAGGCCTCCTCCGGGGAGCTGTTTTTT
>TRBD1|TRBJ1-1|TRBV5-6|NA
CASSLPGGNTEAFF
TGTGCCAGCAGCTTACCAGGGGGGAACACTGAAGCTTTCTTT
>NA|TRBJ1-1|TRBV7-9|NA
CASRLDGDEAFF
TGTGCCAGCCGGCTTGACGGGGACGAAGCTTTCTTT
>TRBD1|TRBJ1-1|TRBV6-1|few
CASSRNRGWTTEAFF
TGTGCCAGCAGTCGAAACAGGGGATGGACCACTGAAGCTTTCTTT
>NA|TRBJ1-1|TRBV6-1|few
CASSLWTDMNTEAFF
TGTGCCAGCTCGCTTTGGACAGATATGAACACTGAAGCTTTCTTT